A selection of T cell receptor beta chains follows, all from one sample in a study of blood T cell repertoires in COVID-19. Using immunoSEQ multiplex PCR, the repertoire was profiled, and TCRdb retains in-frame clones only, with some absent. The profile shows over 250,000 clones, 87% of them singletons. Sequenced sample: PBMCs or T cells enriched from blood (not recorded which). The source is a woman aged 18-35 years who had recovered from COVID-19. Each CDR3 is given with its conserved first and last residue. Fields, in order: J gene, clone size, V gene, D gene, CDR3 DNA, CDR3 protein. D genes are given only for firm matches. A clone size is listed for some rows: how often the clone was seen (once, few, many), or a class if it is expanded.

J gene: TRBJ2-7; clone size: once; V gene: TRBV6-2/TRBV6-3; D gene: TRBD2; CDR3 DNA: TGTGCCAGCAGTTACTGGGGGAACGGGAGGGACGAGCAGTACTTC; CDR3 protein: CASSYWGNGRDEQYF
J gene: TRBJ1-2; clone size: NA; V gene: TRBV5-4; D gene: NA; CDR3 DNA: TGTGCCAGCAGCTTGTCGGGATATGGCTACACCTTC; CDR3 protein: CASSLSGYGYTF
J gene: TRBJ1-5; clone size: NA; V gene: TRBV28; D gene: NA; CDR3 DNA: TGTGCCAGCAGTTTAGGGGGGAATAGCAATCAGCCCCAGCATTTT; CDR3 protein: CASSLGGNSNQPQHF
J gene: TRBJ1-1; clone size: NA; V gene: TRBV7-9; D gene: NA; CDR3 DNA: TGTGCCAGCAGCTCAGAGGGGTTGGGACAAGCGAACACTGAAGCTTTCTTT; CDR3 protein: CASSSEGLGQANTEAFF
J gene: TRBJ2-4; clone size: NA; V gene: TRBV11-1; D gene: NA; CDR3 DNA: TGTGCCAGCAGCTTTTCCAGGGAGGTGGCCAAAAACATTCAGTACTTC; CDR3 protein: CASSFSREVAKNIQYF
J gene: TRBJ2-2; clone size: NA; V gene: TRBV7-6; D gene: NA; CDR3 DNA: TGTGCCAGCAGCCTGGCGGGGTACACCGGGGAGCTGTTTTTT; CDR3 protein: CASSLAGYTGELFF
J gene: TRBJ1-2; clone size: NA; V gene: TRBV7-2; D gene: NA; CDR3 DNA: TGTGCCAGCAGCACCCCAGGACAGTGGGGTAATGGCTACACCTTC; CDR3 protein: CASSTPGQWGNGYTF
J gene: TRBJ2-1; clone size: NA; V gene: TRBV11-2; D gene: NA; CDR3 DNA: TGTGCCAGCAGCTCCTACAGGGCTTACAATGAGCAGTTCTTC; CDR3 protein: CASSSYRAYNEQFF
J gene: TRBJ2-5; clone size: NA; V gene: TRBV7-2; D gene: NA; CDR3 DNA: TGTGCCAGCAGCCGGGACGCGCGGGGCGGGGGCTCCGGAACCCAGTACTTC; CDR3 protein: CASSRDARGGGSGTQYF
J gene: TRBJ1-2; clone size: NA; V gene: TRBV30; D gene: TRBD1; CDR3 DNA: TGTGCCTGCACCATAGACAGGGCGTGGGGCTACACCTTC; CDR3 protein: CACTIDRAWGYTF
J gene: TRBJ2-3; clone size: NA; V gene: TRBV7-2; D gene: NA; CDR3 DNA: TGTGCCAGCAGCTTAGCGCGGTCCGGCCGGAGGGGAGATACGCAGTATTTT; CDR3 protein: CASSLARSGRRGDTQYF
J gene: TRBJ1-6; clone size: NA; V gene: TRBV28; D gene: NA; CDR3 DNA: TGTGCCAGCATTGGGGGGCGCGGGAGTTCACCCCTCCACTTT; CDR3 protein: CASIGGRGSSPLHF